This TCR beta chain stems from a study of human versus mouse CDR3 diversity and MHC coevolution. General observations from the study: On average, humans showed more CDR3 deletions and insertions than mice.

Assay used: immunoSEQ multiplex PCR; TCRdb lists only in-frame clones, some missing. Among 60,000 or so clones, approximately 94% were seen once, and the ten largest hold under 20%. The CDR3 consists of 15 residues. After removal of 0 bases from V and 4 bases from J, the junction contained 5 bases not matched to a gene. Per germline, CDR1 MGHRA and CDR2 YSYEKL. Comment on this clone: Its specificity is unknown.

The TCR originated in a person aged 55 to 75 in good health. This chain joins TRBV4-1 and TRBJ2-7; 8 nucleotides align to TRBD2. The sequenced material came from naive CD4+ T cells from blood. Subset indicated: CD45RO-negative CD62L-positive naive CD4 T cells. CDR3 bases: TGCGCCAGCAGCCAAGATAAGACTAGCGATTACGAGCAGTACTTC. Amino acids: CASSQDKTSDYEQYF.